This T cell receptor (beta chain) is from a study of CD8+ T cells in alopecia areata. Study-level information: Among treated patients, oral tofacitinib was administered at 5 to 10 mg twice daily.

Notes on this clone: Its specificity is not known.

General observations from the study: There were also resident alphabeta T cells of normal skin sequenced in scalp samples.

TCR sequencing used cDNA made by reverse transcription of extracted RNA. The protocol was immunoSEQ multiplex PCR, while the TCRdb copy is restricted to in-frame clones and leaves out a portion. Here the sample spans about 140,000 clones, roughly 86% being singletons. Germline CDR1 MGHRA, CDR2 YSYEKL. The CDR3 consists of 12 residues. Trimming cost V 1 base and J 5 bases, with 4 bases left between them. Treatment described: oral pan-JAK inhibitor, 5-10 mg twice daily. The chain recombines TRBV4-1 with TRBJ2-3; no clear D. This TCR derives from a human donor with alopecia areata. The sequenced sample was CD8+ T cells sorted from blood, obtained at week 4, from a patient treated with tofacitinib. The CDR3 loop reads CASSQVGDTQYF. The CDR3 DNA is TGCGCCAGCAGCCAAGTCGGAGATACGCAGTATTTT.